This T cell receptor beta chain derives from a study of blood T cell repertoires in COVID-19. Study-wide context: PBMCs, B-cell-depleted T cells, or T cells provided the cDNA or gDNA that made up the material.

CDR1 MNHEY and CDR2 SVGEGT come from the germline V gene. V trimming: 5 bases; J trimming: 6 bases; junction bases outside the gene matches: 10. The CDR3 loop spans 15 amino acids. Participants' own reports of clinical history determined their cohort assignment. In the original workflow: Counts of nucleated cells, estimated from reference gene primer amplification, were obtained. The method was immunoSEQ multiplex PCR; TCRdb's version includes in-frame clones alone and lacks a portion of them. V and J calls and clone size are those listed in that table; D and trimming were worked out from the DNA. The sample carries 160,000 or so clones, approximately 88% recorded once.

V gene TRBV6-2 or TRBV6-3 combines with J gene TRBJ1-1; 9 bases are a match to TRBD1. The sequence derives from a woman between 50 and 59 years old who had recovered from COVID-19. Specimen: PBMCs or T cells enriched from blood (not recorded which). This CDR3 reads CASSQGQGRAAEAFF. In DNA, the CDR3 is TGTGCCAGCAGTCAAGGACAGGGGAGGGCCGCTGAAGCTTTCTTT.